What follows are 24 T cell receptor beta chains derived from one specimen sequenced in a study of blood T cell repertoires in COVID-19 (dated by TCRdb to 2020 to 2021). Library method: the immunoSEQ multiplex PCR assay. Held by TCRdb, this immuneACCESS table contains in-frame sequences only and omits some clones. Under half of the omission traces to an unresolved V gene where checked; the cause of the rest is unknown. Recorded for this sample are 300,000 to 400,000 clones; 80% to 90% of them occurred a single time. Clones ranked in the top ten supply about 8% of the sample. Specimen: peripheral blood. The origin of the receptors is a woman between 45 and 65 years old who had recovered from COVID-19.

The chain carries TRBV6-2 or TRBV6-3 and TRBJ2-5; 11 bases match TRBD2. CDR1 and CDR2 (germline): MNHEY, SVGEGT. This CDR3 spans 17 amino acids. The ends lost 1 base at V and 2 bases at J; junction bases unmatched: 6. The CDR3 bases are TGTGCCAGCAGTTACTTCCTGACTAGCGGGGAACAAGAGACCCAGTACTTC. This gives the protein CASSYFLTSGEQETQYF.

The table lists this clone with a count of one. The CDR3 is CASSQNRGSSYEQYF. The CDR3 DNA reads as TGTGCCAGCAGCCAGAACAGGGGGAGCTCCTACGAGCAGTACTTC. V is TRBV11-2 and J is TRBJ2-7; 8 bases map to TRBD1. The CDR3 totals 15 residues. The germline CDR1 and CDR2 sequences are SGHAT and FQNNGV. V shed 5 bases, J shed 0 bases, and the junction held 6 bases outside the gene matches.

This clone was seen a single time. The chain is built from TRBV9 and TRBJ1-4, with 8 bases aligning to TRBD1. Germline lookup yields CDR1 SGDLS and CDR2 YYNGEE. The CDR3 totals 14 residues. V lost 3 bases, J lost 6 bases, and 4 bases stayed unmatched. The CDR3 DNA sequence: TGTGCCAGCAGCGGTCACAGGGGGGATGAAAAACTGTTTTTT. Protein: CASSGHRGDEKLFF.

The chain employs TRBV24-1 and TRBJ1-5, with unresolved D. Trimming took off 6 bases at V and 1 base at J, with 6 bases between the two ends. The CDR3 is 13 residues long. The germline V gene encodes CDR1 KGHDR and CDR2 SFDVKD. This CDR3 reads CATSSGSNQPQHF. The CDR3 DNA reads as TGTGCCACCAGTTCGGGAAGCAATCAGCCCCAGCATTTT.

This rearrangement joins TRBV2 to TRBJ1-1; D uncertain. The ends were cut back, 6 bases at V and 0 bases at J, with 8 bases in the middle. The CDR3 extends over 13 amino acids. Germline V gene data show CDR1 as SNHLY and CDR2 as FYNNEI. The CDR3 DNA follows: TGTGCCAGCAGGGGAGCTATGAACACTGAAGCTTTCTTT. Encoded protein: CASRGAMNTEAFF.

The chain uses TRBV27 and TRBJ2-7; the match to TRBD1 covers 9 bases. Germline CDR1 is MNHEY and CDR2 is SMNVEV (reference sequence). V was pared by 6 bases and J by 2 bases, with 8 bases of the junction left unmatched. The CDR3 loop spans 15 amino acids. CDR3: CASSQRQGVAYEQYF. CDR3 sequence (DNA): TGTGCCAGCAGCCAACGACAGGGGGTAGCCTACGAGCAGTACTTC.

This sequence joins TRBV7-9 and TRBJ1-2; D is unresolved. The germline gives CDR1 SEHNR, CDR2 FQNEAQ (reference sequence). With 5 bases removed from V and 8 bases from J, the gap between germline ends came to 12 bases. This CDR3 spans 12 amino acids. The CDR3, as DNA: TGTGCCAGCAGCAGTCCTTCGGGAGGCTACACCTTC. Translating gives CASSSPSGGYTF.

This rearrangement joins TRBV24-1 to TRBJ1-2; 8 bases are a match to TRBD1. The junction had 3 bases not matched to a gene; V was cut back by 2 bases and J by 8 bases. The CDR3 contains 13 residues. Germline assignment: CDR1 KGHDR and CDR2 SFDVKD. CDR3: CATSDSDRGGYTF. The DNA for the CDR3 is TGTGCCACCAGTGATTCAGACAGGGGAGGCTACACCTTC.

The chain links TRBV29-1 to TRBJ2-2, with a weak D call TRBD1 (5 bases). Trimming stripped 4 bases from V and 2 bases from J, with 11 bases between. This CDR3 has 14 amino acids. Germline V gene sequence: CDR1 SQVTM, CDR2 ANQGSEA. This CDR3 reads CSVASRANTGELFF. The CDR3 coding sequence is TGCAGCGTTGCTTCCAGGGCTAACACCGGGGAGCTGTTTTTT.

J is TRBJ1-4 and V is TRBV5-8, with TRBD1 as a possible D gene (6 bases). The CDR3 is 14 residues long. Germline values: CDR1 SGHTS, CDR2 YDEGEE. V lost 1 base and J lost 7, with 11 bases in between. CDR3 loop: CASSLRGAGEKLFF. CDR3 sequence (DNA): TGTGCCAGCAGCTTGCGGGGGGCAGGTGAAAAACTGTTTTTT. Full variable domain (outside the CDR3, taken from reference TRBV5-8 and TRBJ1-4): EAGVTQSPTHLIKTRGQQATLRCSPISGHTSVYWYQQALGLGLQFLLWYDEGEERNRGNFPPRFSGRQFPNYSSELNVNALELEDSALYLCASSLRGAGEKLFFGSGTQLSVL.

This chain connects TRBV30 to TRBJ2-7; TRBD2 matches 10 bases. The CDR3 contains 15 residues. V shed 0 bases, J shed 2 bases, and the junction held 4 bases outside the gene matches. Germline V gene data show CDR1 as GTSNPN and CDR2 as SVGIG (reference sequence). The DNA for the CDR3 is TGTGCCTGGAGTGTAGGTCTAGCGGGGGCCTACGAGCAGTACTTC. Protein product: CAWSVGLAGAYEQYF.

The CDR3 nucleotides read TGTGCCAGCAAAGTGGGCCCTACCTACGAGCAGTACTTC. This gives the protein CASKVGPTYEQYF. This sequence joins TRBV6-5 and TRBJ2-7, with unresolved D. This CDR3 is 13 amino acids long. Germline CDR1 and CDR2: MNHEY and SVGAGI. V dropped 7 bases and J dropped 2 bases, with 12 bases sitting between them.

The CDR3 sequence is CASSYPAGQGAGELFF. The CDR3 DNA is TGTGCCAGCAGTTACCCCGCGGGACAGGGGGCCGGGGAGCTGTTTTTT. The chain recombines TRBV6-2 or TRBV6-3 with TRBJ2-2; 11 bases agree with TRBD1. V trimming: 2 bases; J trimming: 6 bases; junction bases outside the gene matches: 5. Germline lookup yields CDR1 MNHEY and CDR2 SVGEGT. The CDR3 sequence is 16 residues long.

The chain employs TRBV6-5 and TRBJ2-1, with 9 nucleotides matching TRBD1. This CDR3 spans 13 amino acids. V was pared by 6 bases and J by 7 bases, with 4 bases of the junction left unmatched. Germline-derived CDR1 and CDR2 are MNHEY and SVGAGI. CDR3 coding DNA: TGTGCCAGCAGACAGGGGGCCGGTAATGAGCAGTTCTTC. The encoded protein is CASRQGAGNEQFF.

The chain links TRBV28 to TRBJ1-6; D not resolved. The CDR3 has 14 amino acids. V shed 4 bases and J shed 5 bases, with 9 bases lying between them. CDR1 and CDR2 (germline): MDHEN, SYDVKM. CDR3 loop: CASSSNSHNSPLHF. CDR3 in DNA: TGTGCCAGCAGTTCTAACAGTCATAATTCACCCCTCCACTTT.

This chain joins TRBV28 and TRBJ1-2; 7 bases fit TRBD1. In germline, CDR1 is MDHEN, CDR2 SYDVKM. This CDR3 comprises 14 residues. J lost 3 bases, V lost 7 bases, and 8 bases had no gene match. In DNA form, the CDR3 reads TGTGCCAGCATCCGAAGGGGGCACGACTATGGCTACACCTTC. This sequence encodes CASIRRGHDYGYTF.

This clone has more than one count but fewer than ten. J is TRBJ2-7 and V is TRBV11-2; D not certain. The CDR3 spans 14 residues. CDR1 is SGHAT, CDR2 FQNNGV, per germline. V lost 0 bases to trimming and J lost 0 bases, with 6 bases between them. CDR3: CASSLDRSSYEQYF. DNA for the CDR3: TGTGCCAGCAGCTTAGATCGCAGCTCCTACGAGCAGTACTTC.

This clone was seen just once. The chain has TRBV15 and TRBJ1-5; 7 nucleotides align to TRBD1. The germline CDR1 and CDR2 sequences are LNHNV and YYDKDF (reference sequence). CDR3 length: 17 residues. V shed 1 base and J 0 bases; nucleotides not matched to a gene: 6. The CDR3: CATSRARGLHSNQPQHF. CDR3 in DNA: TGTGCCACCAGCAGAGCCAGGGGGTTACATAGCAATCAGCCCCAGCATTTT.

The chain links TRBV29-1 to TRBJ1-2, with D uncertain. V dropped 4 bases and J dropped 4 bases, with 13 bases sitting between them. The CDR3 is 13 amino acids. Germline V gene data show CDR1 as SQVTM and CDR2 as ANQGSEA. The CDR3 spells CSVVWVGGYGYTF. CDR3 DNA sequence: TGCAGCGTTGTTTGGGTCGGCGGCTATGGCTACACCTTC. Full variable domain (rest looked up from reference TRBV29-1 and TRBJ1-2): SAVISQKPSRDICQRGTSLTIQCQVDSQVTMMFWYRQQPGQSLTLIATANQGSEATYESGFVIDKFPISRPNLTFSTLTVSNMSPEDSSIYLCSVVWVGGYGYTFGSGTRLTVV.

This clone was picked up a small number of times. The gene calls are TRBV19 and TRBJ1-1, with 8 bases that match TRBD1. J gave up 1 base and V 7 bases, and 8 bases lay outside the gene matches. This CDR3 contains 15 residues. The germline CDR1 and CDR2 sequences are LNHDA and SQIVND (reference sequence). This CDR3 is CASTMDRVPNTEAFF. CDR3 DNA: TGTGCCAGTACAATGGACAGGGTTCCGAACACTGAAGCTTTCTTT.

This CDR3 is CASRPSGRPYEQYF. The CDR3 coding sequence is TGTGCCAGCAGACCTAGCGGGAGGCCCTACGAGCAGTACTTC. J is TRBJ2-7 and V is TRBV6-2 or TRBV6-3; 11 bases map to TRBD2. Looked up from germline, CDR1 is MNHEY and CDR2 is SVGEGT. This CDR3 has 14 residues. The ends lost 6 bases at V and 2 bases at J; junction bases unmatched: 3.

The chain is built from TRBV12-5 and TRBJ1-2; possible D gene TRBD1, 5 bases. The CDR3 covers 19 residues. Germline values: CDR1 LGHNT, CDR2 FRNRAP. The V gene lost 0 bases and the J gene lost 8 bases, with 28 bases spanning the gap. The CDR3 sequence is CASGLVLFPPSQGRIGYTF. The CDR3 DNA reads as TGTGCTAGTGGTTTGGTCTTATTTCCCCCTTCTCAGGGTCGAATAGGCTACACCTTC. The variable domain in full, completed from reference TRBV12-5 and TRBJ1-2, reads DARVTQTPRHKVTEMGQEVTMRCQPILGHNTVFWYRQTMMQGLELLAYFRNRAPLDDSGMPKDRFSAEMPDATLATLKIQPSEPRDSAVYFCASGLVLFPPSQGRIGYTFGSGTRLTVV.

The chain carries TRBV7-8 and TRBJ2-5, with D possibly being TRBD1 (6 bases). Germline V gene data show CDR1 as SGHVS and CDR2 as FQNEAQ. Trimming left V 1 base short and J 2 bases short, with 11 bases between. The CDR3 runs 15 residues. The CDR3 DNA reads TGTGCCAGCAGCTTAGATCCCGGACAGCAAGAGACCCAGTACTTC. Its protein product is CASSLDPGQQETQYF.

V gene TRBV10-3 combines with J gene TRBJ1-6, with a weak D call TRBD1 (5 bases). Germline loops: CDR1 ENHRY, CDR2 SYGVKD. The CDR3 totals 13 residues. V was shortened by 7 bases and J by 6 bases, with 10 bases between the two germline ends. The CDR3 sequence: CAITGTLNSPLHF. The CDR3 region has the DNA TGTGCCATCACCGGGACTCTTAATTCACCCCTCCACTTT.